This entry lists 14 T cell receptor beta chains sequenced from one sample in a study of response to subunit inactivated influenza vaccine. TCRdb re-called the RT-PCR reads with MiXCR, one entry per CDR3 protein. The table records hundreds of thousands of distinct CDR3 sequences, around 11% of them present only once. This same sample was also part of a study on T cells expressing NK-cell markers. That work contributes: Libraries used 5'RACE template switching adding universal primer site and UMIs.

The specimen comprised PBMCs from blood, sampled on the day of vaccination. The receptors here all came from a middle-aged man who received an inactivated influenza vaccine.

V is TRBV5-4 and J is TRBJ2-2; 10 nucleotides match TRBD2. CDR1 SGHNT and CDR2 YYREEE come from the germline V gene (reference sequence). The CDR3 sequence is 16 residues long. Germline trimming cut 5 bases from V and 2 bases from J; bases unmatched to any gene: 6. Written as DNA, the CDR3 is TGTGCCAGCAGTCATCAGCGGGGGGGCAACACCGGGGAGCTGTTTTTT. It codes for CASSHQRGGNTGELFF.

The CDR3 is CASSLGGTVTGANVLTF. CDR3 bases: TGTGCCAGCAGCTTGGGGGGGACAGTAACTGGGGCCAACGTCCTGACTTTC. The chain couples TRBV5-6 to TRBJ2-6; TRBD1 agrees at 7 bases. This CDR3 region has 17 residues. Germline values: CDR1 SGHDT, CDR2 YYEEEE. Germline trimming cut 0 bases from V and 2 bases from J; bases unmatched to any gene: 5.

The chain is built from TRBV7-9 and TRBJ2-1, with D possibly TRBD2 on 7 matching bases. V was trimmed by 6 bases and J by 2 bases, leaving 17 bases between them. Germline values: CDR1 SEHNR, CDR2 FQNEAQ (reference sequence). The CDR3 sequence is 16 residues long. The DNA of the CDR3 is TGTGCCAGCAGTCCAAGTTGGGGGGGCACCTACAATGAGCAGTTCTTC. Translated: CASSPSWGGTYNEQFF.

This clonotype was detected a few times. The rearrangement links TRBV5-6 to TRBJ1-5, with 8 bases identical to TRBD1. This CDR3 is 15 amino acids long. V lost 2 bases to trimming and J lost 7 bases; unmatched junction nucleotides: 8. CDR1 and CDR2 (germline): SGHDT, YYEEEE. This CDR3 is CASSFGTGGLQPQHF. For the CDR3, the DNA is TGTGCCAGCAGCTTCGGAACAGGGGGTCTACAGCCCCAGCATTTT.

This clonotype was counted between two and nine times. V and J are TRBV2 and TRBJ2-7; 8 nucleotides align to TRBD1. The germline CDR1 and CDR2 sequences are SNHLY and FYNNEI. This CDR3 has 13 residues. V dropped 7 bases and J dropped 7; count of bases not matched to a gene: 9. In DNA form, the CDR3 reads TGTGCCAGCAAGAGGACAGGGATGGGGGAGCAGTACTTC. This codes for CASKRTGMGEQYF.

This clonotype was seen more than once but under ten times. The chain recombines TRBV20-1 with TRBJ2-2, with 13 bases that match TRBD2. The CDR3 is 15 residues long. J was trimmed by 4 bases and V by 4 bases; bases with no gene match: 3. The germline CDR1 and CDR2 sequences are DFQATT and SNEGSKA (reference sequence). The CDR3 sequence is CSATGTSGATGELFF. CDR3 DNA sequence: TGCAGTGCTACCGGGACTAGCGGGGCCACCGGGGAGCTGTTTTTT.

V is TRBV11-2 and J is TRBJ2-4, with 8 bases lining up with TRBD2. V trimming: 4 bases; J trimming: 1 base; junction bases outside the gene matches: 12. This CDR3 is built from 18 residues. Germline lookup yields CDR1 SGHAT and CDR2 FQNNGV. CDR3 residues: CASSSPLRRGVAKNIQYF. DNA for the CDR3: TGTGCCAGCAGCTCACCTCTGAGGCGGGGGGTGGCCAAAAACATTCAGTACTTC.

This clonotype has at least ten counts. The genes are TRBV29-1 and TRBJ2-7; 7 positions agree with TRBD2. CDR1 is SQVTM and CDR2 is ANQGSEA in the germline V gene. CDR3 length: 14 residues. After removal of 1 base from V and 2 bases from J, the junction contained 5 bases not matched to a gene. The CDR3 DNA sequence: TGCAGCGTTGAAGGCACCGGGAGGCCCTACGAGCAGTACTTC. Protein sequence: CSVEGTGRPYEQYF.

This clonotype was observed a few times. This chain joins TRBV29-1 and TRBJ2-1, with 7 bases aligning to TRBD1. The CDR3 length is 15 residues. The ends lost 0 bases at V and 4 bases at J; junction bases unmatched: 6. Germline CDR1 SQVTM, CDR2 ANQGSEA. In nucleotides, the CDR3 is TGCAGCGTTGAAGACTACAGGGGATCATACAATGAGCAGTTCTTC. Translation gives CSVEDYRGSYNEQFF.

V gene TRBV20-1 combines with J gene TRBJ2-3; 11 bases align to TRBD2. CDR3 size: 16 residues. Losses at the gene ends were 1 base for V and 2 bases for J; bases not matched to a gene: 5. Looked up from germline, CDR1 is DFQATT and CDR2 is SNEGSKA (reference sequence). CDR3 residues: CSARGGLAELTDTQYF. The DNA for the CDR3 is TGCAGTGCTAGAGGGGGACTAGCGGAGCTCACAGATACGCAGTATTTT.

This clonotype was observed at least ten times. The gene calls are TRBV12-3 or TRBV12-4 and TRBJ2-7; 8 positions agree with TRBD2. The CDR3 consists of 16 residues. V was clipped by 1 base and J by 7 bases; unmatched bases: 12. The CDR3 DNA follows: TGTGCCAGCAGTTTAGAGGGTAGCGGGGTCCCTAATGAGCAGTACTTC. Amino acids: CASSLEGSGVPNEQYF.

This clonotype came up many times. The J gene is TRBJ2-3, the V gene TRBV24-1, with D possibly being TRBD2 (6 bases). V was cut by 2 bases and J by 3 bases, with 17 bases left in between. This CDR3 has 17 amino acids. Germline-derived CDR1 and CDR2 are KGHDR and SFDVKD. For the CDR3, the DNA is TGTGCCACCAGTGATTCAAGACCGGGAGAGGAGACAGATACGCAGTATTTT. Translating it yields CATSDSRPGEETDTQYF.

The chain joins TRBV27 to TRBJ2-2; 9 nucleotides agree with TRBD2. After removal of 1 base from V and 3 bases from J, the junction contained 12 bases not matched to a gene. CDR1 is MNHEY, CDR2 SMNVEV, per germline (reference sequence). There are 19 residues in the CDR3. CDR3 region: CASSLLGVSGSSDTGELFF. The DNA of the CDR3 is TGTGCCAGCAGTTTATTGGGTGTTAGCGGGAGTTCGGACACCGGGGAGCTGTTTTTT.

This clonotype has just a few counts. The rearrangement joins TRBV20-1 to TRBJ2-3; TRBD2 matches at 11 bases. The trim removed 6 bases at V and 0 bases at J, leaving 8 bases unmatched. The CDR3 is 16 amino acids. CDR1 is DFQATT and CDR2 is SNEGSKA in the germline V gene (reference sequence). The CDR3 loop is CSAEGTSGLSTDTQYF. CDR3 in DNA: TGCAGTGCGGAGGGGACTAGCGGCCTAAGCACAGATACGCAGTATTTT.